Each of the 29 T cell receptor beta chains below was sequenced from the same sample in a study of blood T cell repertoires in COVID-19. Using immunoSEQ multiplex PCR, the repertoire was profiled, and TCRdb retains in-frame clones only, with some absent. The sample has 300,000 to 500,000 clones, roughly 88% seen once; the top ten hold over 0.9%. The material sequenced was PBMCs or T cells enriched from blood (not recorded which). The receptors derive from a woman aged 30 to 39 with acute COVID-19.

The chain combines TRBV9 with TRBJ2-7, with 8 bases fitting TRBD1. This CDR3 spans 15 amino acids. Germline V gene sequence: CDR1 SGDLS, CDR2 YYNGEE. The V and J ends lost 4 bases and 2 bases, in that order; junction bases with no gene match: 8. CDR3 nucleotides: TGTGCCAGCAGCCCACGGGACAGGCCCACCTACGAGCAGTACTTC. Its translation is CASSPRDRPTYEQYF. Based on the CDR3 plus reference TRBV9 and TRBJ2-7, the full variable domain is DSGVTQTPKHLITATGQRVTLRCSPRSGDLSVYWYQQSLDQGLQFLIQYYNGEERAKGNILERFSAQQFPDLHSELNLSSLELGDSALYFCASSPRDRPTYEQYFGPGTRLTVT.

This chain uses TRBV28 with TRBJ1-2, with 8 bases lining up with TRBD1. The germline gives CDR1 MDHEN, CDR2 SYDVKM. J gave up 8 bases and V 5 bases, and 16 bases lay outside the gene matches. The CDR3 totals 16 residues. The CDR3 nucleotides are TGTGCCAGCAGTCCAAGGGTGCAGGGGGCTCCTAGGGGCTACACCTTC. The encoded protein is CASSPRVQGAPRGYTF.

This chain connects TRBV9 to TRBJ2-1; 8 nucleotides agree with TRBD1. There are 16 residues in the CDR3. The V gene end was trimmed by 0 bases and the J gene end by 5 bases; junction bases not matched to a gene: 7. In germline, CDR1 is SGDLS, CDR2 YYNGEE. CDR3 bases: TGTGCCAGCAGCGTAGCTCCAGGACAGGGCAACAATGAGCAGTTCTTC. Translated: CASSVAPGQGNNEQFF. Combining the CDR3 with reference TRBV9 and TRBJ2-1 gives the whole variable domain DSGVTQTPKHLITATGQRVTLRCSPRSGDLSVYWYQQSLDQGLQFLIQYYNGEERAKGNILERFSAQQFPDLHSELNLSSLELGDSALYFCASSVAPGQGNNEQFFGPGTRLTVL.

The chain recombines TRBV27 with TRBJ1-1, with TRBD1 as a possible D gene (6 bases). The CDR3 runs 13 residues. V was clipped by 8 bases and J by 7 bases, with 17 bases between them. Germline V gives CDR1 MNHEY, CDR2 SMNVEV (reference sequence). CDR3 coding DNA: TGTGCCAGCCGCGATACAGGGTACGTTGAAGCTTTCTTT. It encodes CASRDTGYVEAFF.

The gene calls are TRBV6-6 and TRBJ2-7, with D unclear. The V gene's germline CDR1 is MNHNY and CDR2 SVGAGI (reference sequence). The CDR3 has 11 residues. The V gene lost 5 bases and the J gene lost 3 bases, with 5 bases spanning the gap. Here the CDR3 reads CASSEYYEQYF. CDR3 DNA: TGTGCCAGCAGTGAGTACTACGAGCAGTACTTC.

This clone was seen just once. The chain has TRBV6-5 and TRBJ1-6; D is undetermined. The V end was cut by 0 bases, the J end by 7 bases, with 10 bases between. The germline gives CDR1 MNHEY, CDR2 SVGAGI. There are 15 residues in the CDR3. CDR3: CASSYSPAGNSPLHF. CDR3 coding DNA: TGTGCCAGCAGTTACTCGCCCGCGGGGAATTCACCCCTCCACTTT.

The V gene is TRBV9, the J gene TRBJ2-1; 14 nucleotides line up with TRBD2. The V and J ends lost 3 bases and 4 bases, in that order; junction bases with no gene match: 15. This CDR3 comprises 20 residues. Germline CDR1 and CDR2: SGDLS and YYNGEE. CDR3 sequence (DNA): TGTGCCAGCAGCGAATCGACTAGCGGGGGGGCCGGAGGGAAATACAATGAGCAGTTCTTC. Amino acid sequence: CASSESTSGGAGGKYNEQFF. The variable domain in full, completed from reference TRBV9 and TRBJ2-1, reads DSGVTQTPKHLITATGQRVTLRCSPRSGDLSVYWYQQSLDQGLQFLIQYYNGEERAKGNILERFSAQQFPDLHSELNLSSLELGDSALYFCASSESTSGGAGGKYNEQFFGPGTRLTVL.

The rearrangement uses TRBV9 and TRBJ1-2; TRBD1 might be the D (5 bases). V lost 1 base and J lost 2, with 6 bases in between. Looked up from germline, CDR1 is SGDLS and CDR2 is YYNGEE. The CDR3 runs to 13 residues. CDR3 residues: CASSVQGNYGYTF. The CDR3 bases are TGTGCCAGCAGCGTACAGGGAAACTATGGCTACACCTTC.

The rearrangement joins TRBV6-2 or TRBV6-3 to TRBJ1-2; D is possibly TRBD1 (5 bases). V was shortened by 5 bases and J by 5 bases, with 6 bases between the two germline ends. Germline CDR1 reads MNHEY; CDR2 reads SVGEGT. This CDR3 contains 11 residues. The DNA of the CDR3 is TGTGCCAGCAGTGCAGGGTATGGCTACACCTTC. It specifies CASSAGYGYTF.

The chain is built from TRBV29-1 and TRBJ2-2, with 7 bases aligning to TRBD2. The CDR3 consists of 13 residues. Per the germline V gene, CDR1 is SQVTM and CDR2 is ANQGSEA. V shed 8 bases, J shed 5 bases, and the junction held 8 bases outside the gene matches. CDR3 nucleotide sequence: TGCAGCCCGCCCCAGGGAGGGACCGGGGAGCTGTTTTTT. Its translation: CSPPQGGTGELFF.

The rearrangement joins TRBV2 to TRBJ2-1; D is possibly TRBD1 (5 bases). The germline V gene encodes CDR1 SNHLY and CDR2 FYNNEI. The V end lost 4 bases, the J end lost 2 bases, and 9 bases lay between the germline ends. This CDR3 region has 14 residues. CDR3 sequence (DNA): TGTGCCAGCAGTGGTGGACACACCTACAATGAGCAGTTCTTC. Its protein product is CASSGGHTYNEQFF.

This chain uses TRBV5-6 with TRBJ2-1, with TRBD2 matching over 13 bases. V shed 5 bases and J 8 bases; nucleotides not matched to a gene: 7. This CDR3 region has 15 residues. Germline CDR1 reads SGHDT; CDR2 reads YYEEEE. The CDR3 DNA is TGTGCCAGCAGTCCACTAGCGGGGGGGCCCGATGAGCAGTTCTTC. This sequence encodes CASSPLAGGPDEQFF.

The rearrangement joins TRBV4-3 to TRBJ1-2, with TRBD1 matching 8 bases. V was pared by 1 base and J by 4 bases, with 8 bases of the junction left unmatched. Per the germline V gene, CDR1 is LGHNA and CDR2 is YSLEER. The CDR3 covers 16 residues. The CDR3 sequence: CASSQVAGGATYGYTF. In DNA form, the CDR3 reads TGCGCCAGCAGCCAAGTTGCAGGGGGCGCAACCTATGGCTACACCTTC.

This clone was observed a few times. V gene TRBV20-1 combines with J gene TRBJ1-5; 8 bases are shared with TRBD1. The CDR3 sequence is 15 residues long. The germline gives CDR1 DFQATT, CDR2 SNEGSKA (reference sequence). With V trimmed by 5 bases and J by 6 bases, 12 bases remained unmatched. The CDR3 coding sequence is TGCAGTGCTGGTGCCGGGACAGGAGGTATTCAGCCCCAGCATTTT. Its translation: CSAGAGTGGIQPQHF.

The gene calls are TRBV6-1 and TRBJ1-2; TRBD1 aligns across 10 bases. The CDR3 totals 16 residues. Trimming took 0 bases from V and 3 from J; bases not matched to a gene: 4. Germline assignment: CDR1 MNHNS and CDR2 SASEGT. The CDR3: CASSEAGTGVDYGYTF. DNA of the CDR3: TGTGCCAGCAGTGAAGCGGGGACAGGGGTTGACTATGGCTACACCTTC.

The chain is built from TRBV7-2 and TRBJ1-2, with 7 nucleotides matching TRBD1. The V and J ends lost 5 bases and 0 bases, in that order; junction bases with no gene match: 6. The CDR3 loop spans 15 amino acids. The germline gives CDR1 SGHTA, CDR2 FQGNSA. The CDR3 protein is CASSPGTATNYGYTF. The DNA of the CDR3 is TGTGCCAGCAGCCCTGGGACAGCCACTAACTATGGCTACACCTTC.

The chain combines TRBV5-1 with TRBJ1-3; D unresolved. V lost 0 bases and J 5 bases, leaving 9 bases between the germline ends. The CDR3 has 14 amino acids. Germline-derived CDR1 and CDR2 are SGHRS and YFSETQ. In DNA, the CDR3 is TGCGCCAGCAGCTTGGAGACACCCAGAAACACCATATATTTT. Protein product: CASSLETPRNTIYF.

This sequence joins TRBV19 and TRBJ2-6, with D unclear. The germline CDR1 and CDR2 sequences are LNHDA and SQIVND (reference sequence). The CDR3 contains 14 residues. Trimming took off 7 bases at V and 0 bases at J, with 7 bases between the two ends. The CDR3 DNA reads TGTGCCAGTACGGGTAGCTCTGGGGCCAACGTCCTGACTTTC. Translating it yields CASTGSSGANVLTF.

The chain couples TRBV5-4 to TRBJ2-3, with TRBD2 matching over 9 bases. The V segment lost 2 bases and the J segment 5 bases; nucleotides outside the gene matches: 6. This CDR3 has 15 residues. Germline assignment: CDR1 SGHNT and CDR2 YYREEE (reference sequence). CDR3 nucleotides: TGTGCCAGCAGCTTAGCGGGGGGTCTTAGAGATACGCAGTATTTT. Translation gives CASSLAGGLRDTQYF.

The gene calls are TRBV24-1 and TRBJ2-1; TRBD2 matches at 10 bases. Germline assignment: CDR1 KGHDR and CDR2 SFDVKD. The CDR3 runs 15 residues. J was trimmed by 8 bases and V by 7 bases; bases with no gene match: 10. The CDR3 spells CATSDRQRGGDEQFF. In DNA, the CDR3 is TGTGCCACCAGCGATAGGCAGCGGGGGGGGGATGAGCAGTTCTTC.

CDR3 amino acids: CASSHRDRETNEKLFF. In DNA form, the CDR3 reads TGTGCCAGCAGCCATCGGGACAGGGAAACTAATGAAAAACTGTTTTTT. This chain joins TRBV5-6 and TRBJ1-4, with TRBD1 matching 9 bases. The CDR3 loop spans 16 amino acids. V shed 4 bases and J 1 base; nucleotides not matched to a gene: 5. Looked up from germline, CDR1 is SGHDT and CDR2 is YYEEEE.

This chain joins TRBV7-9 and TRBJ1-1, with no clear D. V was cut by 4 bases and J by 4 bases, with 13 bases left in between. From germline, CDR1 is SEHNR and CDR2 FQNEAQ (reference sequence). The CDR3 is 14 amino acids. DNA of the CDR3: TGTGCCAGCAGCTCCCGATCGCCCGGCACTGAAGCTTTCTTT. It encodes CASSSRSPGTEAFF.

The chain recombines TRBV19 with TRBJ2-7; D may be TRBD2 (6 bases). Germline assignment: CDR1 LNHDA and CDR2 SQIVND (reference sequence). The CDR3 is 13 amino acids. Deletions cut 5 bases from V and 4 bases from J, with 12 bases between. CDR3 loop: CASSFGTEYEQYF. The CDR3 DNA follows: TGTGCCAGTAGTTTCGGGACTGAGTACGAGCAGTACTTC. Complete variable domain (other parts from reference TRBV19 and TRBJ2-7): DGGITQSPKYLFRKEGQNVTLSCEQNLNHDAMYWYRQDPGQGLRLIYYSQIVNDFQKGDIAEGYSVSREKKESFPLTVTSAQKNPTAFYLCASSFGTEYEQYFGPGTRLTVT.

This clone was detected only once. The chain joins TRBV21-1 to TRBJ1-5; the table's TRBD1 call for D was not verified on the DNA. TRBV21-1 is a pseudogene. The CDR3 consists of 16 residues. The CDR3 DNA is TGTGCCAGCAGCAAGTGTCACAGAAGTAGCAATCAGCCCCAGCATTTT. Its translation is CASSKCHRSSNQPQHF.

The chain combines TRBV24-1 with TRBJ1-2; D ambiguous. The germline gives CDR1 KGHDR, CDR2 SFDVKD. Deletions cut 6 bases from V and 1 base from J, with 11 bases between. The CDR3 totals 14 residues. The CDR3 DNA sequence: TGTGCCACCAGTCGCGCAGGCCTTAACTATGGCTACACCTTC. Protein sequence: CATSRAGLNYGYTF.

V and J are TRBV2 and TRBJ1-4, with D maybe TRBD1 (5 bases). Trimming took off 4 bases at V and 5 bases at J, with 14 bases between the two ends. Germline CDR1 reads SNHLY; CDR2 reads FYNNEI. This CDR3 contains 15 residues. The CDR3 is CASSAEQDRNEKLFF. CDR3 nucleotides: TGTGCCAGCAGTGCGGAACAGGATAGAAATGAAAAACTGTTTTTT.

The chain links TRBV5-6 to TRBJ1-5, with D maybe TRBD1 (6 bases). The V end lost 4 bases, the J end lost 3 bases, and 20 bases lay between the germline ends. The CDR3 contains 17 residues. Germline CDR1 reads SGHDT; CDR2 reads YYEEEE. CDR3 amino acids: CASSLGAGALHNQPQHF. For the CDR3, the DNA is TGTGCCAGCAGCCTCGGGGCAGGGGCCTTGCACAATCAGCCCCAGCATTTT.

CDR3 loop: CATNTRGAGGTEAFF. DNA for the CDR3: TGTGCCACCAATACCAGAGGGGCCGGGGGCACTGAAGCTTTCTTT. This chain links TRBV27 with TRBJ1-1; D might be TRBD1 (5 bases). Germline CDR1 reads MNHEY; CDR2 reads SMNVEV (reference sequence). The CDR3 has 15 amino acids. V dropped 10 bases and J dropped 4 bases, with 22 bases sitting between them.

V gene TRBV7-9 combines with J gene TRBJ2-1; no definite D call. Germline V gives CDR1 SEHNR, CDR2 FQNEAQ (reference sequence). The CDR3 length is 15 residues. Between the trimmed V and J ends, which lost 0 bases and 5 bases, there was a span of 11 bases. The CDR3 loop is CASSLAPTPNNEQFF. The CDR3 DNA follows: TGTGCCAGCAGCTTAGCCCCTACTCCGAACAATGAGCAGTTCTTC.